This T cell receptor beta chain was recovered during a study of T cells in Graves' hyperthyroidism and ophthalmopathy (dated by TCRdb to between 2017 and 2020). Concerning the study at large: Peripheral blood was collected at initial diagnosis, before any treatment. The paper reports TCR Vbeta CDR3 sequencing of approximately 130 peripheral blood samples: 43 ophthalmopathy, about 75 hyperthyroidism and around 17 progressor patients. For training and testing, the 100 or so patients in the discovery cohort were randomly divided in a 7:3 ratio. Prospective prediction of ophthalmopathy was tested in an independent validation cohort consisting of about 20 hyperthyroidism patients and about 17 patients who later progressed to ophthalmopathy. TCR V-J signatures able to tell the groups apart were searched for in a discovery cohort of 90 to 100 patients, of whom over 40 had Graves' ophthalmopathy and some 60 had stable Graves' hyperthyroidism. After blood sampling, hyperthyroidism patients were treated with methimazole at a starting dose of 30 mg daily, and ophthalmopathy patients were treated with high-dose intravenous methylprednisolone. Thyroid tissue and blood T-cell repertoires from over 5 Graves' hyperthyroidism patients were also compared in the study.

The TCR beta CDR3 regions were amplified from the RNA transcripts. For the first round of RT-PCR on the TCR CDR3, the HTBI primer set was used together with the Qiagen OneStep RT-PCR kit. The libraries were constructed in a second round of multiplex PCR and then size-selected and purified. Sequencing of the libraries was done on an Illumina HiSeq2000 using paired-end 100 bp reads. As for the original processing: SOAPnuke was used to process the raw data, with reads discarded if the reads contained adapters or uncalled bases, had a mean Phred below 15, or lacked an exact constant-primer or identifier match. COPE v1.2.5 was used to merge high-quality paired reads, and clonotypes were defined as unique nucleotide sequences. MiTCR v1.1 was used to align the clonotypes against IMGT TRBV, TRBD and TRBJ reference segments. The analysis was restricted to V-J combinations with a frequency above 0.0001, which together covered roughly 99% of the repertoires. The TCS score was defined as the ratio of F50 (clonal expansion) to E x V (chaos), calculated using BLOSUM62-based TCRdist between CDR3 peptides within each V-J. Welch's t-statistics and random forest reduced 514 V-J features to 10 to 15, which were used in a naive Bayes classifier (R e1071). TCRdb reanalyzed the raw reads on its own, using fastp at Q25 for trimming and MiXCR for clone calling, and kept in-frame beta chains. Each entry merges the rows of one CDR3 protein and shows their most common DNA and genes. These V and J calls originate from TCRdb's pipeline instead of the authors' own analysis. The table for this sample lists approximately 610,000 distinct CDR3 sequences; 16% of them were counted only once. The top ten clonotypes cover around 18% of the sample.

Graves' hyperthyroidism was defined as stable when no progression to ophthalmopathy occurred over 18 months of follow-up. Hyperthyroidism patients were newly diagnosed, had a disease duration of under 2 months, and were aged 18 to 65 years. Any patient with an uncontrolled infection, another autoimmune disease, pregnancy or lactation was excluded. Diagnoses were based on clinical symptoms, serum thyroxine and TRAb, thyroid ultrasound and orbital computed tomography. Ficoll-Paque density gradient centrifugation was used to isolate PBMCs from around 10 ml of fresh peripheral blood. Total RNA was extracted using Trizol reagent, and RNA quality was assessed on an Agilent 2100 Bioanalyzer. For CDR1 and CDR2, the germline V gene lists SGHVS and FQNEAQ. The CDR3, cysteine through phenylalanine, is 14 amino acids long. Here the CDR3 DNA is all that survives: 42 bases in frame from base 1. Trimming leaves V shorter by 4 bases and J shorter by 6 bases, with the junction holding 3 bases beyond the gene matches.

This clonotype was observed a few times. There is no known antigen for this receptor. It has no much larger one-base neighbor in the sample; base qualities were not kept. The paper's findings and limits, for the study overall: No statistical method was used to set the sample size in advance, and investigators knew the group allocation. In cross-validation, a model built on a 13 V-J signature told ophthalmopathy apart from stable hyperthyroidism with less than 90% sensitivity and approximately 81% specificity, and in testing the same model reached 80%/75%. In validation, the model predicted progression to ophthalmopathy with approximately 69% sensitivity and 72% to 85% specificity, a median of approximately 6.5 months before onset. Most expanded thyroid clonotypes (frequency above 0.001) were also detected in blood, suggesting blood repertoires may reflect thyroid immune responses.

This clonotype originated in a woman under 30 with Graves' hyperthyroidism. The chain joins TRBV7-8 to TRBJ1-4; 9 of the junction bases match TRBD1. The sequencing sample was made of blood. CDR3 sequence: CASSYRQGDEKLFF. The DNA is TGTGCCAGCAGCTACAGACAGGGGGATGAAAAACTGTTTTTT.